Sequencing of this T cell receptor (beta chain) was carried out in a study of beta chain features in type 1 diabetes. About the research overall: All samples yielded some 100,000,000 examined sorted cells.

The CDR3 is made up of 15 amino acids. Germline-derived CDR1 and CDR2 are SGHNT and YENEEA. V lost 4 bases and J lost 1, with 12 bases in between. For this clone: Its antigen is not identified.

TCRB transcripts that were expressed got sequenced, as all of the isolated RNA had been reverse transcribed. Sequenced by immunoSEQ multiplex PCR; TCRdb stores in-frame clones only, minus some. The table includes about 240,000 clones, 27% detected once. General observations from the study: In every one of the four CD4+ subsets, TCRB CDR3s were moderately but significantly shorter in Type 1 diabetes patients. Here, the possible influence of HLA type (on TCRB rearrangement) remained unresolved.

Once sorted, every population was more than 95% pure. The clonotype originates from a man aged 25-45 years in good health. Input material: central memory CD4+ T cells from blood. The chain recombines TRBV11-3 with TRBJ2-3; perhaps TRBD2 as D (6 bases). CDR3 region: CASSSRLGGTDTQYF. CDR3 nucleotides: TGTGCCAGCAGCTCCCGACTAGGCGGCACAGATACGCAGTATTTT.